This T cell receptor (beta chain) was observed in a study of blood T cell repertoires in COVID-19. Study background: Spain, Italy and the United States supplied samples that represented acute and convalescent COVID-19. PBMCs, B-cell-depleted T cells, or T cells were the source of the cDNA or gDNA that made up the material.

TCRdb keeps only in-frame clones here, not all; method: immunoSEQ multiplex PCR. Among hundreds of thousands of clones listed, about nine tenths were seen once. In Cohort 3, a recovered donor had either two negative PCRs, clearance, or symptom resolution. The germline V gene encodes CDR1 SGHTA and CDR2 FQGTGA. V trimming: 5 bases; J trimming: 2 bases; junction bases outside the gene matches: 3. The CDR3 has 14 residues. Sequences were obtained from PBMCs or T cells enriched from blood (not recorded which). The chain is built from TRBV7-3 and TRBJ2-3; 8 bases agree with TRBD1. The source of this sequence is a man aged 55 to 70 who had recovered from COVID-19. CDR3 protein: CASSTQGATDTQYF. For the CDR3, the DNA is TGTGCCAGCAGCACGCAGGGGGCCACAGATACGCAGTATTTT.